The T cell receptor (beta chain) described here comes from a study of cytomegalovirus exposure and HLA in healthy donors. CDR1 SNHLY and CDR2 FYNNEI come from the germline V gene. The CDR3 sequence is 14 residues long. Trimming stripped 4 bases from V and 5 bases from J, with 14 bases between. The data were produced by immunoSEQ multiplex PCR, yet TCRdb's version contains in-frame clones alone and is incomplete. The sample holds 95,000 to 150,000 clones, about 96% seen once. Study-wide findings and caveats: Most TCR sequences were rare, but some public TCRs occurred in many donors. Confirmation in vitro established that a few CMV-associated chains were specific for CMV antigens. Researchers counted around 150 TCR beta chains as cytomegalovirus-associated.

In regard to this clone: Its matching antigen is unknown.

The clonotype originates from a man aged 18-30 years in good health and CMV-seronegative. Specimen: PBMCs. V and J are TRBV2 and TRBJ2-5; no firm D call. CDR3 in DNA: TGTGCCAGCAGTGTAGTACCTAATGCGGAGACCCAGTACTTC. Translation: CASSVVPNAETQYF.